What follows is one T cell receptor beta chain and its context. Which antigen it targets is not known. Base qualities were left out, and no much larger clone turns up one base away. The CDR3 starts with the cysteine, ends with the phenylalanine, and has 11 residues. Only CDR3 DNA is held: 33 bases, read in frame from base 1. Cut back by 3 bases and 2 bases, the V and J ends lie 2 bases apart. The data belong to a study of blood T cell repertoires in COVID-19 (dated by TCRdb to the early 2020s). General notes on the study: The collaborator samples originated in the United States, Italy and Spain and spanned the acute and convalescent phases of COVID-19. The prospective study material was composed of cDNA or gDNA derived from T cells, B-cell-depleted T cells, or PBMCs. The dataset comprised deeply sampled blood TCRbeta repertoires from subjects exposed to, actively infected with, or recovered from COVID-19. The repertoires were made available in a free public database intended to serve as a resource for research on the immune response to SARS-CoV-2. The samples were drawn from two sources: the first 160 participants of the ongoing ImmuneRACE study, and 950 to 1,500 subjects contributed by 6 global collaborators. A de-identified subject ID, COVID-19 status, age in years and sex were almost always included in the sample metadata. Where HLA class I and class II types were available, the types were taken from metadata supplied by the sample provider, not from assay-based typing.

General study outcomes and caveats: Clinical and demographic metadata were provided uncurated, with the amount varying by source and participant.

TCRbeta CDR3 regions were amplified from genomic DNA using the immunoSEQ Assay, a bias-controlled multiplex PCR. From the authors' description of their analysis: Nucleated cell counts per sample were estimated from amplification of reference gene primers within the assay. To quantify the absolute abundance of each unique TCRbeta CDR3 rearrangement, sequence reads were collapsed and filtered. For each sample, productive Simpson clonality was calculated as the square root of Simpson's diversity index across productive rearrangements. TCRdb's version of the immuneACCESS table is confined to in-frame rearrangements and falls short of the full clone set. An unresolved V gene accounts for under half of the shortfall where checked; the remainder is of unknown origin. The D gene and trimming were derived from the DNA, and the V and J assignments and clone size from that table. This sample has over 300,000 clones in its table, and 70% to 90% of those were observed once. Clones ranked in the top ten supply less than 6% of the sample.

Enrolling through a virtual design, the prospective study's participants ranged in age from roughly 18 to 89 years and lived across 20 to 30 United States geographic areas. In the prospective study, cohorts were assigned on the basis of participant-reported clinical history obtained from a screening survey and a study questionnaire. Recovered participants in ImmuneRACE Cohort 3 were defined by two consecutive negative NP/OP PCR tests, clearance by a healthcare professional, or resolution of symptoms. Each participant in the prospective study had whole blood, serum and a nasopharyngeal or oropharyngeal swab collected by mobile phlebotomists. Over a 2-month period, participants in the prospective study had the option of providing additional blood draws and questionnaires. Before DNA extraction, blood samples from the prospective study were shipped at room temperature or frozen.

This sequence uses TRBV12-3 or TRBV12-4 and TRBJ2-7, with no confidently assigned D gene. The sequence came from a woman aged 25 to 45 who had recovered from COVID-19. The sequencing sample was made of PBMCs or T cells enriched from blood (not recorded which). CDR3 reads: CASSFAYEQYF. The DNA sequence follows: TGTGCCAGCAGTTTCGCCTACGAGCAGTACTTC.